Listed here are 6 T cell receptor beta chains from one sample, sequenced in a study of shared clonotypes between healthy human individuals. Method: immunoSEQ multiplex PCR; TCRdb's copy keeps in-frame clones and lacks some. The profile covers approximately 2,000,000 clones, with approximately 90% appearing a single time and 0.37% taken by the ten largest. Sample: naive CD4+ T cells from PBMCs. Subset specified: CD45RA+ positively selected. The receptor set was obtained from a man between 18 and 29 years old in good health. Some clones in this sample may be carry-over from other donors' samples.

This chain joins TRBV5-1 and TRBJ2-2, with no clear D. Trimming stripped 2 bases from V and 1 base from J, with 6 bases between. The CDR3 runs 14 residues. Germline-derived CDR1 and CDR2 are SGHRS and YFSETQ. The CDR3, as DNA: TGCGCCAGCAGCTTCACAGAGAACACCGGGGAGCTGTTTTTT. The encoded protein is CASSFTENTGELFF. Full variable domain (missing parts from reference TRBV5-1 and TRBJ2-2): KAGVTQTPRYLIKTRGQQVTLSCSPISGHRSVSWYQQTPGQGLQFLFEYFSETQRNKGNFPGRFSGRQFSNSRSEMNVSTLELGDSALYLCASSFTENTGELFFGEGSRLTVL.

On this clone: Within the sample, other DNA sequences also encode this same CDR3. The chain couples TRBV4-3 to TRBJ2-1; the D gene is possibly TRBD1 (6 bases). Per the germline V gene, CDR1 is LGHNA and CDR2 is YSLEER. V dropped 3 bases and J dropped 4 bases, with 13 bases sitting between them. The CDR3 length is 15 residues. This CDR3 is CASSQDSRSYNEQFF. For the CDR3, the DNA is TGCGCCAGCAGCCAGGACAGCCGATCTTACAATGAGCAGTTCTTC.

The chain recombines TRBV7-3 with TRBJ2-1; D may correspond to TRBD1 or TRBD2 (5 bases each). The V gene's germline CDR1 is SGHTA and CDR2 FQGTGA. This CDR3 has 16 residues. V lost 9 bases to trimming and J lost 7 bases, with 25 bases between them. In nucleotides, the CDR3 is TGTGCCAGTTGGGTTGGTTGGTCCGGGTGGGGGAATGAGCAGTTCTTC. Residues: CASWVGWSGWGNEQFF.

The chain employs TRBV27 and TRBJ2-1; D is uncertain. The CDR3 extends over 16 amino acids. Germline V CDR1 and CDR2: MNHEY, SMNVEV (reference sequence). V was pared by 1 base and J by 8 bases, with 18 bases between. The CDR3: CASSLWTAVKVDEQFF. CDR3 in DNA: TGTGCCAGCAGTTTATGGACGGCGGTCAAGGTGGATGAGCAGTTCTTC.

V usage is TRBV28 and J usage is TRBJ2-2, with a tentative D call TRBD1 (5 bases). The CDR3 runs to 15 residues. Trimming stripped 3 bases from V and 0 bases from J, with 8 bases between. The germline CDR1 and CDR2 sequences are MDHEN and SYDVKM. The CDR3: CASSFDRTNTGELFF. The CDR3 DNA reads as TGTGCCAGCAGTTTCGACAGAACGAACACCGGGGAGCTGTTTTTT.

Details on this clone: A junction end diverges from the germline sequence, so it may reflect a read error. CDR3 sequence: CASSLTGAPEQFF. CDR3 coding DNA: TGTGCCAGCAGCCTAACCGGAGCCCCCGAGCAGTTCTTC. The chain has TRBV7-3 and TRBJ2-1; no definite D call. CDR3 length equals 13 residues. Germline assignment: CDR1 SGHTA and CDR2 FQGTGA.